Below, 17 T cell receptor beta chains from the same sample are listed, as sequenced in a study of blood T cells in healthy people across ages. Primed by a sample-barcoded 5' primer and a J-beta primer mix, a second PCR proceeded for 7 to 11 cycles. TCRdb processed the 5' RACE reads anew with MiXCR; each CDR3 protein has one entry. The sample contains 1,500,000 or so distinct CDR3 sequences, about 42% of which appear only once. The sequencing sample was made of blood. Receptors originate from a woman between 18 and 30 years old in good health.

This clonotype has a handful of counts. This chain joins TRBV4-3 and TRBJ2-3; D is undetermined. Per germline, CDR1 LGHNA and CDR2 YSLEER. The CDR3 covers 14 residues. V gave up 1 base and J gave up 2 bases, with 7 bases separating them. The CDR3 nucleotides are TGCGCCAGCAGCCAAGCCCAGTCCACAGATACGCAGTATTTT. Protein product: CASSQAQSTDTQYF.

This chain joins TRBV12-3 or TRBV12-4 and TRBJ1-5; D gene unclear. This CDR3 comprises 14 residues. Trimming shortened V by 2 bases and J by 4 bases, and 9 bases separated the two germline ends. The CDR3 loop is CASSLFNLNQPQHF. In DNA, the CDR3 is TGTGCCAGCAGTTTATTCAACCTAAATCAGCCCCAGCATTTT.

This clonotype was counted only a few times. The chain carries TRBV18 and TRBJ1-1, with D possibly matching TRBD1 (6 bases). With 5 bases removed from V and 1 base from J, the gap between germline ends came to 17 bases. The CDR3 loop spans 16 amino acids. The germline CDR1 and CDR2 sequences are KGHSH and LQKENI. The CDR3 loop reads CASSESRDTSNTEAFF. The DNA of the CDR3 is TGTGCCAGCTCAGAAAGCCGGGACACATCGAACACTGAAGCTTTCTTT.

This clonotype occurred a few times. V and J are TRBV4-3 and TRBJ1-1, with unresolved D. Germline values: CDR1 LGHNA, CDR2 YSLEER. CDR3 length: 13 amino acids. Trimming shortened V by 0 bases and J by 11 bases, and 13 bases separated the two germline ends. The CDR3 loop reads CASSQDQLRPAFF. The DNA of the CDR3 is TGCGCCAGCAGCCAAGATCAGTTACGACCGGCTTTCTTT.

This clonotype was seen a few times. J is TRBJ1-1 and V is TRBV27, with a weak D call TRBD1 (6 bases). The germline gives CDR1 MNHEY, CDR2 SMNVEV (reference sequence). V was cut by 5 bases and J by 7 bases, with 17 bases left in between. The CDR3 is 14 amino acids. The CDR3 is CASSTNRDKIEAFF. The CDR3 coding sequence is TGTGCCAGCAGTACCAACAGGGATAAGATTGAAGCTTTCTTT.

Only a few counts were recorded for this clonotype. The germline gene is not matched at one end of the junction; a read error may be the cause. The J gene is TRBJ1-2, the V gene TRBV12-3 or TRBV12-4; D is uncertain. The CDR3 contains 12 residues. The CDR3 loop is CASSLAPNGYTF. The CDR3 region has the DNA TGTGCCAGCAGCTTAGCCCCTAATGGCTACACCTTC.

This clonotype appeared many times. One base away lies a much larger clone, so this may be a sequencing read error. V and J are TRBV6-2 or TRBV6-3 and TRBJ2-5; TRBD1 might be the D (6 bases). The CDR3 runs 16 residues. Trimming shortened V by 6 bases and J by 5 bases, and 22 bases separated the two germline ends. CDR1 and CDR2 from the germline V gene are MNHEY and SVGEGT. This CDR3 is CASSSPLGGSMETQYF. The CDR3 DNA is TGTGCCAGCAGCTCCCCCCTAGGGGGTTCGATGGAGACCCAGTACTTC.

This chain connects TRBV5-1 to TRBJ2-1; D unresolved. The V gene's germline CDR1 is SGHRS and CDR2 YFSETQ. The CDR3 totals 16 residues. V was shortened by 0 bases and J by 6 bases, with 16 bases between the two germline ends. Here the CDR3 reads CASSLGVGPAFNEQFF. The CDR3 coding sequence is TGCGCCAGCAGCTTGGGAGTAGGACCGGCGTTCAATGAGCAGTTCTTC.

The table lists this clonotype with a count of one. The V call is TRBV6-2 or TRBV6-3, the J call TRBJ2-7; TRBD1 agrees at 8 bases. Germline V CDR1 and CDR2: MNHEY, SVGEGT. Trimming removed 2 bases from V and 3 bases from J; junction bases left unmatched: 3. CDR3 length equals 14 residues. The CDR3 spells CASSYDDRGYEQYF. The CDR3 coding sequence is TGTGCCAGCAGTTACGACGACAGGGGCTACGAGCAGTACTTC.

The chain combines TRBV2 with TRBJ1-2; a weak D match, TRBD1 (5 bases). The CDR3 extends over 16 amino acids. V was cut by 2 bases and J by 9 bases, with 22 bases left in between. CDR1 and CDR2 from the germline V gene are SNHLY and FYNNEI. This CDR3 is CASSEIARVAGTSYTF. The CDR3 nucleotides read TGTGCCAGCAGTGAAATAGCCAGAGTGGCAGGGACGAGCTACACCTTC.

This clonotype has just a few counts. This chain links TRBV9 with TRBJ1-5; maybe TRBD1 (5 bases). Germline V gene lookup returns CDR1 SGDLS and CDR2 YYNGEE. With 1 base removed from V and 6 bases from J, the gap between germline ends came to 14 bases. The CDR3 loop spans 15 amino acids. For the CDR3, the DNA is TGTGCCAGCAGCGTAACGGGACTTATGACTCAGCCCCAGCATTTT. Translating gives CASSVTGLMTQPQHF.

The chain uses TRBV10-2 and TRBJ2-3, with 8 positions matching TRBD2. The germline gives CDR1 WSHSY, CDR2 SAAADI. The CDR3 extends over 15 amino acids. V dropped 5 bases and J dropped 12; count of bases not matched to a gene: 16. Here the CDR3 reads CASSFLTAGESIQYF. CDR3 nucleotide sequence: TGCGCCAGCAGTTTCTTAACAGCGGGAGAAAGTATCCAGTATTTT.

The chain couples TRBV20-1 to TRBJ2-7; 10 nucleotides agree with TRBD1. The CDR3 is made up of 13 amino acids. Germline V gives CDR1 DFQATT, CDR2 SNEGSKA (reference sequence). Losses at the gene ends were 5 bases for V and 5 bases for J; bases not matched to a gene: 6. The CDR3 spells CSAPDRGNHEQYF. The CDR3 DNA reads TGCAGTGCTCCGGACAGGGGGAACCACGAGCAGTACTTC.

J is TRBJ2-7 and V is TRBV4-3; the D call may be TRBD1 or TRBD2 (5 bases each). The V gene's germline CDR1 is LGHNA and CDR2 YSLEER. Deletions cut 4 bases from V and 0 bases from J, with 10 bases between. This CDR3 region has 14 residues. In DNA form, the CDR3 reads TGCGCCAGCAGCCGGGGGAAGAGCTCCTACGAGCAGTACTTC. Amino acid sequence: CASSRGKSSYEQYF.

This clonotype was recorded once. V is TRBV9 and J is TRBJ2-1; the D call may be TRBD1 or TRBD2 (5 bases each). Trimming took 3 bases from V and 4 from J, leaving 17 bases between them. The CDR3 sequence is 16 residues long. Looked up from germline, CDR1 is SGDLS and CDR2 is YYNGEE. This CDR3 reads CASSARVLGVYNEQFF. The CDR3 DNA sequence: TGTGCCAGCAGCGCCAGGGTGCTGGGGGTATACAATGAGCAGTTCTTC. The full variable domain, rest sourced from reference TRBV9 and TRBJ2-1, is DSGVTQTPKHLITATGQRVTLRCSPRSGDLSVYWYQQSLDQGLQFLIQYYNGEERAKGNILERFSAQQFPDLHSELNLSSLELGDSALYFCASSARVLGVYNEQFFGPGTRLTVL.

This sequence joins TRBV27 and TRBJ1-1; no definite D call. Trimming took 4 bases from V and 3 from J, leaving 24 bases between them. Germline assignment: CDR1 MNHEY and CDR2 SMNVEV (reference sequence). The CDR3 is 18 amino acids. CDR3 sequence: CASSSRLPRVTTDTEAFF. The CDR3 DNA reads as TGTGCCAGCAGTTCCAGACTTCCGAGAGTTACAACCGACACTGAAGCTTTCTTT.

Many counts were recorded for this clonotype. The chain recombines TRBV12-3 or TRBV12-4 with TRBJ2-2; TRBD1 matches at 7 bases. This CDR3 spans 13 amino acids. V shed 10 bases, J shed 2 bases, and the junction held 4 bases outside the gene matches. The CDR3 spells CATGTDNTGELFF. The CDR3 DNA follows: TGTGCCACCGGGACAGATAACACCGGGGAGCTGTTTTTT.